The present T cell receptor beta chain was sequenced within a study of blood T cell repertoires in COVID-19. From germline, CDR1 is WSHSY and CDR2 SAAADI. Trimming took 5 bases from V and 7 from J; bases not matched to a gene: 8. The CDR3 is 14 amino acids. Assay: immunoSEQ multiplex PCR; the TCRdb copy retains only in-frame clones and omits some. The sample lists about 160,000 clones, over 85% occurring once. The V and J genes are TRBV10-2 and TRBJ2-7; TRBD1 agrees at 10 bases. The source material was peripheral blood. The TCR originated in a woman in her forties or fifties with acute or convalescent COVID-19. This chain's CDR3 is CASSTGTGVSEQYF. The CDR3 DNA reads TGCGCCAGCAGTACCGGGACAGGGGTGAGTGAGCAGTACTTC.